Presented here are 27 T cell receptor beta chains from one specimen sequenced in a study of blood T cells in healthy people across ages. A J-beta primer mix and a sample-barcoded 5' primer were used in a second PCR of roughly 7 to 12 cycles. MiXCR, run by TCRdb on the 5' RACE reads, gives a single entry per CDR3 protein. Of around 1,000,000 distinct CDR3 sequences in the sample, about 25% were seen once. These data also featured in a second study, about T cells of mothers and their children.

The sample comprised blood. These receptors were taken from a girl aged 2-10 years in good health.

The V call is TRBV2, the J call TRBJ2-7, with a weak D call TRBD1 (6 bases). Trimming took 3 bases from V and 2 from J, leaving 14 bases between them. This CDR3 has 15 amino acids. The V gene's germline CDR1 is SNHLY and CDR2 FYNNEI. DNA of the CDR3: TGTGCCAGCAGTGATAGTGGACAGCCAACCTACGAGCAGTACTTC. It is translated as CASSDSGQPTYEQYF.

This clonotype was counted only a few times. V gene TRBV4-1 combines with J gene TRBJ2-1; D unclear. V was shortened by 4 bases and J by 0 bases, with 7 bases between the two germline ends. CDR1 is MGHRA, CDR2 YSYEKL, per germline. This CDR3 region has 14 residues. This CDR3 reads CASSPTLSYNEQFF. The CDR3 nucleotides are TGCGCCAGCAGCCCAACCCTCTCCTACAATGAGCAGTTCTTC.

The chain joins TRBV9 to TRBJ2-1; D possibly uses TRBD1 or TRBD2 (5 bases each). The CDR3 sequence is 16 residues long. V shed 4 bases and J shed 6 bases, with 20 bases lying between them. Germline values: CDR1 SGDLS, CDR2 YYNGEE. The CDR3 sequence is CASSFERGGGGNEQFF. The CDR3 bases are TGTGCCAGCAGCTTCGAGAGGGGTGGAGGAGGCAATGAGCAGTTCTTC.

This chain joins TRBV5-1 and TRBJ2-5; D unresolved. The CDR3 loop spans 11 amino acids. Germline V gene lookup returns CDR1 SGHRS and CDR2 YFSETQ. V lost 2 bases to trimming and J lost 7 bases, with 6 bases between them. CDR3 region: CASSFGWTQYF. The CDR3 bases are TGCGCCAGCAGCTTCGGGTGGACCCAGTACTTC.

This sequence joins TRBV6-1 and TRBJ1-2; possibly TRBD1 for D (5 bases). The CDR3 loop spans 13 amino acids. CDR1 is MNHNS, CDR2 SASEGT, per germline. Trimming pared 8 bases from V and 2 bases from J, leaving 12 bases between. As DNA, the CDR3 is TGTGCCAGCGGGGACTGGTCCAACTATGGCTACACCTTC. This codes for CASGDWSNYGYTF.

The chain employs TRBV7-2 and TRBJ2-3, with TRBD2 identical over 13 bases. CDR3 length equals 15 residues. Germline V gene lookup returns CDR1 SGHTA and CDR2 FQGNSA. Trimming removed 4 bases from V and 5 bases from J; junction bases left unmatched: 3. The CDR3 sequence: CASSYTSGGVDTQYF. CDR3 bases: TGTGCCAGCAGCTACACTAGCGGGGGGGTAGATACGCAGTATTTT.

The CDR3 spells CASSPSGTNYGYTF. The CDR3 DNA reads TGTGCCAGCAGCCCCTCAGGGACAAACTATGGCTACACCTTC. The rearrangement joins TRBV3-1 to TRBJ1-2; TRBD1 is a possible D gene (6 bases). The CDR3 runs 14 residues. The V end lost 4 bases, the J end lost 2 bases, and 11 bases lay between the germline ends. CDR1 is LGHDT and CDR2 is YNNKEL in the germline V gene (reference sequence).

The chain carries TRBV14 and TRBJ2-5, with no clear D. The CDR3 loop spans 14 amino acids. The germline CDR1 and CDR2 sequences are SGHDN and FVKESK. Between the trimmed V and J ends, which lost 1 base and 5 bases, there was a span of 11 bases. This chain's CDR3 is CASSQVSVVETQYF. The DNA for the CDR3 is TGTGCCAGCAGCCAAGTGTCAGTTGTGGAGACCCAGTACTTC.

This clonotype was recorded a few times. J is TRBJ1-5 and V is TRBV6-1; D gene unclear. Germline-derived CDR1 and CDR2 are MNHNS and SASEGT. Trimming took 4 bases from V and 5 from J, leaving 9 bases between them. This CDR3 is built from 13 residues. As DNA, the CDR3 is TGTGCCAGCAGTGGCCCAAACCATCAGCCCCAGCATTTT. Translating it yields CASSGPNHQPQHF.

The genes are TRBV2 and TRBJ2-1; D is perhaps TRBD1 or TRBD2 (5 bases each). The CDR3 is 13 amino acids. V lost 9 bases to trimming and J lost 0 bases, with 9 bases between them. Germline CDR1 reads SNHLY; CDR2 reads FYNNEI. CDR3 in DNA: TGTGCCAGGACGGGGCCCTCCTACAATGAGCAGTTCTTC. Protein: CARTGPSYNEQFF.

This clonotype occurred a few times. CDR3 in DNA: TGTGCCAGCAGCTTAACGCCGAGGGGGGGAGAGACCCAGTACTTC. This translates into CASSLTPRGGETQYF. This chain uses TRBV7-3 with TRBJ2-1, with D perhaps matching TRBD2 (7 bases). The J call may be incorrect, as the DNA end agrees better with TRBJ2-5. The CDR3 contains 15 residues. Per germline, CDR1 SGHTA and CDR2 FQGTGA.

This clonotype was counted only a few times. The CDR3 spells CASSRLFGETQYF. CDR3 nucleotides: TGTGCCAGCAGTAGACTCTTCGGAGAGACCCAGTACTTC. This chain connects TRBV6-2 or TRBV6-3 to TRBJ2-5; D is ambiguous. CDR3 length equals 13 residues. The V and J ends lost 5 bases and 4 bases respectively, with 11 bases between them. CDR1 is MNHEY, CDR2 SVGEGT, per germline.

The chain has TRBV29-1 and TRBJ2-1; TRBD2 agrees at 11 bases. The CDR3 runs to 14 residues. Germline V gene data show CDR1 as SQVTM and CDR2 as ANQGSEA. J lost 5 bases, V lost 7 bases, and 7 bases had no gene match. The CDR3 sequence is CSATGTSGNNEQFF. CDR3 coding DNA: TGCAGCGCGACCGGGACTAGCGGTAACAATGAGCAGTTCTTC.

This chain uses TRBV7-2 with TRBJ1-3; unclear D gene. V was trimmed by 0 bases and J by 2 bases, leaving 8 bases between them. Germline loops: CDR1 SGHTA, CDR2 FQGNSA. The CDR3 covers 15 residues. DNA for the CDR3: TGTGCCAGCAGCTTAGCGGGGTTCACTGGAAACACCATATATTTT. Translation: CASSLAGFTGNTIYF.

The J gene is TRBJ1-1, the V gene TRBV20-1, with a possible D match to TRBD1 (5 bases). The V and J ends lost 0 bases and 5 bases respectively, with 16 bases between them. The germline gives CDR1 DFQATT, CDR2 SNEGSKA (reference sequence). This CDR3 has 15 residues. Here the CDR3 DNA reads TGCAGTGCTAGAGATAGGGGTTCCCCTGAGACTGAAGCTTTCTTT. Amino acids: CSARDRGSPETEAFF.

This clonotype has only a few counts. This chain uses TRBV29-1 with TRBJ1-1, with D possibly matching TRBD1 (6 bases). Germline V gene lookup returns CDR1 SQVTM and CDR2 ANQGSEA. CDR3 size: 12 residues. Trimming took off 2 bases at V and 4 bases at J, with 8 bases between the two ends. The CDR3 bases are TGCAGCGTTGAAACAGGGTCCACTGAAGCTTTCTTT. Protein: CSVETGSTEAFF.

This clonotype was recorded a few times. This rearrangement joins TRBV3-1 to TRBJ2-1, with 7 bases matching TRBD2. The ends lost 4 bases at V and 8 bases at J; junction bases unmatched: 8. This CDR3 is 14 amino acids long. Germline assignment: CDR1 LGHDT and CDR2 YNNKEL (reference sequence). The CDR3 bases are TGTGCCAGCAGCCCCCAGTCGGGGAGGGATGAGCAGTTCTTC. Residues: CASSPQSGRDEQFF.

The CDR3 DNA sequence: TGTGCCAGCAGACCCTTCGGGACAGGGAAAAACATTCAGTACTTC. Protein: CASRPFGTGKNIQYF. This sequence joins TRBV27 and TRBJ2-4, with 9 nucleotides matching TRBD1. The V segment lost 6 bases and the J segment 4 bases; nucleotides outside the gene matches: 7. The CDR3 is 15 amino acids. CDR1 is MNHEY, CDR2 SMNVEV, per germline (reference sequence).

This clonotype was detected ten times or more. This rearrangement joins TRBV7-8 to TRBJ1-5, with a possible D match to TRBD1 (6 bases). Looked up from germline, CDR1 is SGHVS and CDR2 is FQNEAQ. This CDR3 region has 15 residues. The ends were cut back, 3 bases at V and 1 base at J, with 10 bases in the middle. The CDR3 DNA sequence: TGTGCCAGCAGCTTTCTACAGGGAAGCAATCAGCCCCAGCATTTT. This sequence encodes CASSFLQGSNQPQHF.

This chain connects TRBV20-1 to TRBJ2-1, with TRBD1 as a possible D gene (6 bases). The end of the DNA aligns better with TRBJ2-7, so the J call may be wrong. Germline V gene data show CDR1 as DFQATT and CDR2 as SNEGSKA (reference sequence). The CDR3 runs 14 residues. The CDR3 nucleotides are TGCAGTGCTAGTATCAGGGGAGTTGGCTACGAGCAGTACTTC. Protein: CSASIRGVGYEQYF.

This clonotype has a handful of counts. The chain couples TRBV27 to TRBJ1-2, with D possibly matching TRBD1 (5 bases). The ends were cut back, 0 bases at V and 3 bases at J, with 5 bases in the middle. The germline gives CDR1 MNHEY, CDR2 SMNVEV (reference sequence). The CDR3 is made up of 13 amino acids. CDR3 nucleotides: TGTGCCAGCAGTTTATCGGGACACTATGGCTACACCTTC. Translating gives CASSLSGHYGYTF.

The chain couples TRBV7-3 to TRBJ1-6; TRBD1 might be the D (5 bases). Deletions cut 0 bases from V and 13 bases from J, with 13 bases between. CDR1 and CDR2 from the germline V gene are SGHTA and FQGTGA. This CDR3 has 14 residues. The CDR3 sequence: CASSLTSAWGPLHF. CDR3 nucleotides: TGTGCCAGCAGCTTAACGTCGGCTTGGGGCCCCCTCCACTTT.

The table lists this clonotype with a few counts. The CDR3 bases are TGTGCCAGCAGCGTAGGAGTGGGTAGCACAGATACGCAGTATTTT. Encoded protein: CASSVGVGSTDTQYF. The chain carries TRBV9 and TRBJ2-3, with D unclear. V was pared by 0 bases and J by 0 bases, with 8 bases between. This CDR3 spans 15 amino acids. The germline CDR1 and CDR2 sequences are SGDLS and YYNGEE. Together with reference TRBV9 and TRBJ2-3, the CDR3 gives the full variable domain: DSGVTQTPKHLITATGQRVTLRCSPRSGDLSVYWYQQSLDQGLQFLIQYYNGEERAKGNILERFSAQQFPDLHSELNLSSLELGDSALYFCASSVGVGSTDTQYFGPGTRLTVL.

This clonotype was counted many times. CDR3 DNA: TGTGCCAGCAGTTCCGAAAGGGACAGGTTCGGCGAGCAGTACTTC. Its translation is CASSSERDRFGEQYF. The J gene is TRBJ2-7, the V gene TRBV28; 8 positions match TRBD1. This CDR3 comprises 15 residues. Germline assignment: CDR1 MDHEN and CDR2 SYDVKM. V gave up 4 bases and J gave up 6 bases; unmatched junction bases: 11.

This clonotype was observed a handful of times. This chain uses TRBV6-1 with TRBJ2-1, with a possible D match to TRBD2 (6 bases). Germline V gene data show CDR1 as MNHNS and CDR2 as SASEGT. The CDR3 has 17 amino acids. V gave up 10 bases and J gave up 3 bases, with 25 bases separating them. The CDR3 region is CATKAPHVAVFYNEQFF. The CDR3 DNA reads as TGTGCCACCAAAGCCCCCCATGTAGCGGTATTCTACAATGAGCAGTTCTTC.

This chain uses TRBV27 with TRBJ1-2; 7 bases are a match to TRBD1. This CDR3 is built from 13 residues. The V and J ends lost 6 bases and 2 bases, in that order; junction bases with no gene match: 3. Looked up from germline, CDR1 is MNHEY and CDR2 is SMNVEV (reference sequence). The CDR3 loop is CASRGTDNYGYTF. In nucleotides, the CDR3 is TGTGCCAGCAGAGGGACAGACAACTATGGCTACACCTTC.

This chain links TRBV6-1 with TRBJ2-5, with 8 bases lining up with TRBD1. Germline CDR1 and CDR2: MNHNS and SASEGT. This CDR3 has 15 amino acids. Trimming removed 4 bases from V and 3 bases from J; junction bases left unmatched: 7. CDR3 protein: CASSGATGAKETQYF. DNA of the CDR3: TGTGCCAGCAGTGGGGCGACAGGGGCTAAAGAGACCCAGTACTTC.